The source of this T cell receptor beta chain is a study of blood T cell repertoires in COVID-19. Looking at the study overall: PBMCs, B-cell-depleted T cells, or T cells were the source of the cDNA or gDNA that made up the material.

The CDR3 has 15 amino acids. Germline V gene sequence: CDR1 MNHNY, CDR2 SVGAGI (reference sequence). Trimming took 0 bases from V and 2 from J, leaving 8 bases between them. The table came from immunoSEQ multiplex PCR; TCRdb's copy has only in-frame clones and leaves some out. The sample lists about 200,000 clones, approximately 82% occurring once. The chain uses TRBV6-6 and TRBJ1-3; possible D gene TRBD1, 5 bases. Material: peripheral blood. The source is a human donor in a cohort sampled during active COVID-19. CDR3 residues: CASSYSGVAGNTIYF. In DNA, the CDR3 is TGTGCCAGCAGTTACTCAGGGGTAGCTGGAAACACCATATATTTT.